This TCR beta chain was recovered during a study of technical replicates of blood from several donors. Losses at the gene ends were 1 base for V and 0 bases for J; bases not matched to a gene: 10. The CDR3 length is 17 residues. The germline V gene encodes CDR1 GTSNPN and CDR2 SVGIG (reference sequence). Sequencing used immunoSEQ multiplex PCR; TCRdb keeps in-frame clones, though not all of them. This sample yields 60,000 to 95,000 clones, of which about nine tenths are seen a single time; more than 0.35% belongs to the top ten. The receptor was derived from a human donor in good health. Some clones in this sample may be carry-over from other donors' samples. The J gene is TRBJ1-1, the V gene TRBV30; the match to TRBD1 covers 8 bases. Sequenced input: T cells isolated from PBMCs. The CDR3 DNA follows: TGTGCCTGGAGTGGGAGCCTGACAGGGGCCCTGAACACTGAAGCTTTCTTT. Protein sequence: CAWSGSLTGALNTEAFF. Based on the CDR3 plus reference TRBV30 and TRBJ1-1, the full variable domain is SQTIHQWPATLVQPVGSPLSLECTVEGTSNPNLYWYRQAAGRGLQLLFYSVGIGQISSEVPQNLSASRPQDRQFILSSKKLLLSDSGFYLCAWSGSLTGALNTEAFFGQGTRLTVV.